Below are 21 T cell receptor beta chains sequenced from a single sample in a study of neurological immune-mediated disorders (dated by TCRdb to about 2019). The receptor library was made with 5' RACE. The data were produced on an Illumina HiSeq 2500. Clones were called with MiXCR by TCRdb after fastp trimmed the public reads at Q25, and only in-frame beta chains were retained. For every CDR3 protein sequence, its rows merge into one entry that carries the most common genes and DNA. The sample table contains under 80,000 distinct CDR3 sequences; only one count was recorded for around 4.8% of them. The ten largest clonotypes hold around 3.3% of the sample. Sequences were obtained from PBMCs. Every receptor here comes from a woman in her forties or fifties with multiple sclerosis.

The CDR3 is CAISDLRNTEAFF. In DNA form, the CDR3 reads TGTGCCATCAGTGACTTACGGAACACTGAAGCTTTCTTT. The chain has TRBV10-3 and TRBJ1-1; no definite D call. Trimming removed 3 bases at V and 1 base at J, with 6 bases between. The CDR3 is 13 amino acids. Germline values: CDR1 ENHRY, CDR2 SYGVKD.

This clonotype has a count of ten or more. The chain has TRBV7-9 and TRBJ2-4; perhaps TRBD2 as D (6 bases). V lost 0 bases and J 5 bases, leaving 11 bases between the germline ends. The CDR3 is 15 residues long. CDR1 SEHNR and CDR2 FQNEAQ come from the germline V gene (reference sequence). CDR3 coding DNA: TGTGCCAGCAGCTTAGCGCAGGGAGGTGAAAACATTCAGTACTTC. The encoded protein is CASSLAQGGENIQYF.

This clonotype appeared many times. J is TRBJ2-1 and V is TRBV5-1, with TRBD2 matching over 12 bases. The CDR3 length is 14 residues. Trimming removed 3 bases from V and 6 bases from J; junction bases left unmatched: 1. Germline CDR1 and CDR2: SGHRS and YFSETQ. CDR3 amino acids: CASSSTSGGNEQFF. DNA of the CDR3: TGCGCCAGCAGCTCGACTAGCGGGGGCAATGAGCAGTTCTTC.

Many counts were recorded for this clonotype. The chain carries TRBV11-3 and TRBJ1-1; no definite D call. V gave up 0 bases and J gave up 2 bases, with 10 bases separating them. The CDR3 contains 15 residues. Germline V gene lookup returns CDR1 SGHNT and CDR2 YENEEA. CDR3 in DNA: TGTGCCAGCAGCTTAGAAGGCACCTTCAACACTGAAGCTTTCTTT. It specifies CASSLEGTFNTEAFF.

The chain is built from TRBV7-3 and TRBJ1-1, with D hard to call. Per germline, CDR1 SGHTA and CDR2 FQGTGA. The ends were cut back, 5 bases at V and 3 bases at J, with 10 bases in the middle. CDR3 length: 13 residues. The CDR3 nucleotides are TGTGCCAGCAGCCGAAGCGAGGACACTGAAGCTTTCTTT. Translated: CASSRSEDTEAFF.

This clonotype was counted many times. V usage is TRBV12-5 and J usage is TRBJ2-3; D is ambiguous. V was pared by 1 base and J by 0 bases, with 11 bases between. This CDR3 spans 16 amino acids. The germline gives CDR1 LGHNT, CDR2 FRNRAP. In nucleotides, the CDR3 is TGTGCTAGTGGTTTGGGGACGTTTCTTAGCACAGATACGCAGTATTTT. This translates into CASGLGTFLSTDTQYF.

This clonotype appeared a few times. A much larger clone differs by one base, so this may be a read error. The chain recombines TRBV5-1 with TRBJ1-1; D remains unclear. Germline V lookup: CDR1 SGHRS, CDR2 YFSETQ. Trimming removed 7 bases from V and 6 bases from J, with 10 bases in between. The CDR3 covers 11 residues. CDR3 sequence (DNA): TGCGCCAGCCCCAGTATCTCTGAAGCTTTCTTT. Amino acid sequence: CASPSISEAFF.

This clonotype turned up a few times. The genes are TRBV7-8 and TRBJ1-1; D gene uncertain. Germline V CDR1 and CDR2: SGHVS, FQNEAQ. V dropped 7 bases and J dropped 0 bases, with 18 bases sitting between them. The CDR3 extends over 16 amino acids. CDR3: CASIDQHVSMNTEAFF. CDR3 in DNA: TGTGCCAGCATCGATCAGCACGTGTCGATGAACACTGAAGCTTTCTTT.

The CDR3 sequence: CASRAPPRTSGGEWQETQYF. The CDR3 nucleotides are TGTGCAAGTCGCGCCCCTCCCCGGACTAGCGGGGGAGAATGGCAAGAGACCCAGTACTTC. The V and J genes are TRBV12-2 and TRBJ2-5; the table assigns TRBD2, which was not confirmed against the DNA. TRBV12-2 is a recognized pseudogene. The CDR3 extends over 20 amino acids.

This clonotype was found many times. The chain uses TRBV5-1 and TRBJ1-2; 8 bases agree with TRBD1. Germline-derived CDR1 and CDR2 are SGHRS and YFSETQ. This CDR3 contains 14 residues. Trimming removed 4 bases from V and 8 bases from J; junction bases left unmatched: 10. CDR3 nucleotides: TGCGCCAGCAGCCCAAAGACAGGGGTTAAGGGCTACACCTTC. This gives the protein CASSPKTGVKGYTF.

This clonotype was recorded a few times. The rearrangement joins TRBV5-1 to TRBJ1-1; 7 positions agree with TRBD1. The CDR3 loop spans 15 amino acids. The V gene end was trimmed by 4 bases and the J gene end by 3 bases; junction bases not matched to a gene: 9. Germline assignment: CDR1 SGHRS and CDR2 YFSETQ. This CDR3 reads CASSAPQGPDTEAFF. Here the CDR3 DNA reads TGCGCCAGCAGCGCCCCACAGGGGCCCGACACTGAAGCTTTCTTT.

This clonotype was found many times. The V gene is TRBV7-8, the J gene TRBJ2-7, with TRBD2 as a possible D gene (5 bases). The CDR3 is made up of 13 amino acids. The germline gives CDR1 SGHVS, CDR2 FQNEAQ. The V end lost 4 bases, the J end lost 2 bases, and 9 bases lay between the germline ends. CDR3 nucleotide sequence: TGTGCCAGCAGCTCTCTCGGGGCCTACGAGCAGTACTTC. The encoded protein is CASSSLGAYEQYF.

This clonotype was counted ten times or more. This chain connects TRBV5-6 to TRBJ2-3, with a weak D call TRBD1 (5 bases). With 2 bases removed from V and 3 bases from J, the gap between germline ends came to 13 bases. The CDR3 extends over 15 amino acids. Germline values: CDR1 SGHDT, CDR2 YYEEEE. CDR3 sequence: CASSFFDSSTDTQYF. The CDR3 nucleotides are TGTGCCAGCAGCTTTTTTGACAGCTCGACAGATACGCAGTATTTT.

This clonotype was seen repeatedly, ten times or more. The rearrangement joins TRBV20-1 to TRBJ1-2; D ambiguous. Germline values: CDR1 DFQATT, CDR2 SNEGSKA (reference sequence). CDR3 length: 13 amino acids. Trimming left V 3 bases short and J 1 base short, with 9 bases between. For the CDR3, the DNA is TGCAGTGCTAGCGACGGAGTTAACTATGGCTACACCTTC. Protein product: CSASDGVNYGYTF.

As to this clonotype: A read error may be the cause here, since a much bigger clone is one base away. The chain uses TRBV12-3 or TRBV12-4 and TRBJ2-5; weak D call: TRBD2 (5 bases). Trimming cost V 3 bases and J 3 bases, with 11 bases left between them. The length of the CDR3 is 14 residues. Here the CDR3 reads CASSFSGIEETQYF. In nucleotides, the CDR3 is TGTGCCAGCAGTTTCTCGGGAATAGAAGAGACCCAGTACTTC.

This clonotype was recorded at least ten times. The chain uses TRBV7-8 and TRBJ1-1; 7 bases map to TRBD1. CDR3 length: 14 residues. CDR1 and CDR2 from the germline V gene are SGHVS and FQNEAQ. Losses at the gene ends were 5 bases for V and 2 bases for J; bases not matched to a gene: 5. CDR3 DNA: TGTGCCAGCAGCCCCAACAGGGGCAACACTGAAGCTTTCTTT. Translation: CASSPNRGNTEAFF.

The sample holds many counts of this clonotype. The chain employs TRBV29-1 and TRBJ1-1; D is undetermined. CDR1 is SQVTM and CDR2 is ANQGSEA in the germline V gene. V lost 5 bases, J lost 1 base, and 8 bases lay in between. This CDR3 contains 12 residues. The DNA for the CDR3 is TGCAGCGTTTTTGACGGGAACACTGAAGCTTTCTTT. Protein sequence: CSVFDGNTEAFF.

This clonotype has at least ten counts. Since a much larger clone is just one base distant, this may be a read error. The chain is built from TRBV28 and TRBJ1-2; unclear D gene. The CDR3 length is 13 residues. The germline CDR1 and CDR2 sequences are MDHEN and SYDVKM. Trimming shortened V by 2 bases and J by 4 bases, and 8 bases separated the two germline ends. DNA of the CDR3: TGTGCCAGCAGTTTAACGAAGGTCTATGGCTACACCTTC. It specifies CASSLTKVYGYTF.

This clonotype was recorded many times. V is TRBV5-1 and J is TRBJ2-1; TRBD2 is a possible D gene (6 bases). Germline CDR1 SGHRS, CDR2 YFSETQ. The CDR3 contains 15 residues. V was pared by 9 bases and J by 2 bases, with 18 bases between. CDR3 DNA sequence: TGCGCCACCACGGTATCGGGAGCCCCCTACAATGAGCAGTTCTTC. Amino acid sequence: CATTVSGAPYNEQFF.

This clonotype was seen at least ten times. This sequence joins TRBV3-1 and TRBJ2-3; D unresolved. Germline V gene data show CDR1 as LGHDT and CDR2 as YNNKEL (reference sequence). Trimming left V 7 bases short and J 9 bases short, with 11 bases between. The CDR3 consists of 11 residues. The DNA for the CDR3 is TGTGCCAGCAAGGACGTAGGGACGCAGTATTTT. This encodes CASKDVGTQYF.

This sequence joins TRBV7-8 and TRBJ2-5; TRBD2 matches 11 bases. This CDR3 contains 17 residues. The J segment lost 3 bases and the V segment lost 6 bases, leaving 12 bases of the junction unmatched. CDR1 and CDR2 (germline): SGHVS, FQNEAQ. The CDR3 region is CASRDQSSLAGEETQYF. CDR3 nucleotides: TGTGCCAGCAGAGACCAAAGTTCACTAGCGGGAGAAGAGACCCAGTACTTC. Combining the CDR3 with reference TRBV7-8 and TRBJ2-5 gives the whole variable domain GAGVSQSPRYKVAKRGQDVALRCDPISGHVSLFWYQQALGQGPEFLTYFQNEAQLDKSGLPSDRFFAERPEGSVSTLKIQRTQQEDSAVYLCASRDQSSLAGEETQYFGPGTRLLVL.